The table lists the clone carrying this TCR beta chain with a few counts. Its antigen remains unknown. This sample was taken from a study of beta chain features in type 1 diabetes. The study, taken as a whole, reports: Shorter TCRB CDR3s, moderately but significantly so, marked every one of the four CD4+ subsets in Type 1 diabetes patients.

Reverse transcribing all isolated RNA meant expressed TCRB transcripts were sequenced. This table comes from immunoSEQ multiplex PCR, and its TCRdb copy is limited to in-frame clones, with some not included. The sample holds around 300,000 clones, roughly 15% seen once. This CDR3 spans 13 amino acids. Trimming stripped 8 bases from V and 5 bases from J, with 15 bases between. Germline loops: CDR1 PRHDT, CDR2 FYEKMQ (reference sequence). Sequencing input: naive CD4+ T cells from blood. The receptor's source is a man between 18 and 29 years old with type 1 diabetes. This chain connects TRBV13 to TRBJ1-1, with D maybe TRBD1 (6 bases). CDR3 sequence reads: CASWVRGGTEAFF. CDR3 in DNA: TGTGCCAGCTGGGTTAGGGGGGGGACTGAAGCTTTCTTT. The whole variable domain, remainder taken from reference TRBV13 and TRBJ1-1, is AAGVIQSPRHLIKEKRETATLKCYPIPRHDTVYWYQQGPGQDPQFLISFYEKMQSDKGSIPDRFSAQQFSDYHSELNMSSLELGDSALYFCASWVRGGTEAFFGQGTRLTVV.